Following are 5 T cell receptor beta chains from one sample sequenced in a study of cytomegalovirus exposure and HLA in healthy donors. The PCR was carried out with 60 Vbeta primers and 13 Jbeta primers. Produced via immunoSEQ multiplex PCR; TCRdb's table is partial and in-frame only. The table includes 190,000 or so clones, 80% detected once. The sequenced material came from PBMCs. The receptors come from a boy aged 10-17 years in good health and CMV-seronegative.

The chain uses TRBV6-1 and TRBJ1-1; D not resolved. This CDR3 comprises 14 residues. The germline CDR1 and CDR2 sequences are MNHNS and SASEGT. V lost 5 bases and J lost 2, with 12 bases in between. DNA of the CDR3: TGTGCCAGCAGTTGGTCCGAACTCAACACTGAAGCTTTCTTT. Its translation: CASSWSELNTEAFF.

For the CDR3, the DNA is TGTGCCAGTAGTATAGAACAGGGCAACTATGGCTACACCTTC. Its translation is CASSIEQGNYGYTF. The gene calls are TRBV19 and TRBJ1-2; perhaps TRBD1 as D (6 bases). Germline CDR1 and CDR2: LNHDA and SQIVND (reference sequence). Deletions cut 0 bases from V and 2 bases from J, with 7 bases between. The CDR3 spans 14 residues.

The chain carries TRBV6-5 and TRBJ2-5; 9 bases agree with TRBD2. The ends lost 0 bases at V and 5 bases at J; junction bases unmatched: 4. The CDR3 contains 15 residues. Germline V lookup: CDR1 MNHEY, CDR2 SVGAGI. The CDR3 DNA sequence: TGTGCCAGCAGTTACTCCGGGACTAGCTGGGAGACCCAGTACTTC. Translating gives CASSYSGTSWETQYF.

V gene TRBV7-2 combines with J gene TRBJ2-3, with TRBD2 identical over 15 bases. CDR3 length: 17 residues. J gave up 2 bases and V 3 bases, and 3 bases lay outside the gene matches. Germline V gene sequence: CDR1 SGHTA, CDR2 FQGNSA. CDR3 region: CASSFGLAGGYTDTQYF. The CDR3 DNA follows: TGTGCCAGCAGCTTCGGACTAGCGGGAGGGTACACAGATACGCAGTATTTT.

The V call is TRBV4-2, the J call TRBJ2-1; 9 nucleotides match TRBD1. Trimming cost V 3 bases and J 4 bases; bases outside gene matches: 4. Germline lookup yields CDR1 LGHNA and CDR2 YNFKEQ. There are 15 residues in the CDR3. The CDR3 DNA is TGTGCCAGCAGCCAGTCGGGACAGGGTTACAATGAGCAGTTCTTC. Its protein product is CASSQSGQGYNEQFF.